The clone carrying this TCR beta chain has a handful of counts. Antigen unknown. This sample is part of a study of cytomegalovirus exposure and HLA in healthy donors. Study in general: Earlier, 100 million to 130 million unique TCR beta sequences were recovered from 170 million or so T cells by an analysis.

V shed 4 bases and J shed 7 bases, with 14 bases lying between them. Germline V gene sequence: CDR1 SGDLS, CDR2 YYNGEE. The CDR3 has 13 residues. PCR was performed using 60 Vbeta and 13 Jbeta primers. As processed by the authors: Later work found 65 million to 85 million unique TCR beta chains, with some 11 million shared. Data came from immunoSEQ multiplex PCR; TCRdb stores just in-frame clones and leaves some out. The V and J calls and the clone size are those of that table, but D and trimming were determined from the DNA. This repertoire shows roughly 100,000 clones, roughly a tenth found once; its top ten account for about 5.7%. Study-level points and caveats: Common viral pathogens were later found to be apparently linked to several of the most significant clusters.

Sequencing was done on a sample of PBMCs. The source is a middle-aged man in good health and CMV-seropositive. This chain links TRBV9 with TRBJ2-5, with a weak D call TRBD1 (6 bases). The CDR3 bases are TGTGCCAGCAGCTCAAACCTAGGGGGGACCCAGTACTTC. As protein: CASSSNLGGTQYF.